Sequencing of this T cell receptor beta chain was carried out in a study of T cells in Graves' hyperthyroidism and ophthalmopathy. Regarding the study as a whole: Ophthalmopathy got predicted by the model a median 6.5 months before its onset.

Amplification targeted TCR beta CDR3 regions from RNA transcripts. The HTBI primer set drove a first-round RT-PCR of the TCR CDR3. TCRdb recomputed calls from the multiplex PCR reads with MiXCR, one row per CDR3 protein. The sample holds just under 750,000 distinct CDR3 sequences; 35% are singletons and the top ten take approximately 31%. Absence of ophthalmopathy progression within 18 months defined stable Graves' hyperthyroidism. Using roughly 9.4 ml of fresh peripheral blood, PBMCs were prepared. The CDR3 has 16 residues. Germline CDR1 reads LGHNA; CDR2 reads YSLEER. V was shortened by 0 bases and J by 7 bases, with 18 bases between the two germline ends. Remarks on this clonotype: The antigen is not known.

The sequence came from a woman in her thirties or forties with Graves' hyperthyroidism. Source material: blood. V is TRBV4-3 and J is TRBJ1-2; D not certain. CDR3 region: CASSQDPPGGSTGYTF. CDR3 DNA: TGCGCCAGCAGCCAAGACCCGCCCGGTGGGTCTACTGGCTACACCTTC.